One and the same sample provided the 16 T cell receptor beta chains below, sequenced in a study of blood T cell repertoires in COVID-19. Sequenced by immunoSEQ multiplex PCR; TCRdb stores in-frame clones only, minus some. The sample consists of 100,000 to 120,000 clones, around four fifths of them appearing once. Material: peripheral blood. These receptors came from a woman aged 35 to 49 with acute or convalescent COVID-19.

The chain employs TRBV19 and TRBJ2-7; 9 bases are shared with TRBD1. Unmatched junction bases numbered 6, after V lost 5 bases and J lost 4 bases. The CDR3 totals 14 residues. CDR1 and CDR2 (germline): LNHDA, SQIVND (reference sequence). CDR3 in amino acids: CASSANRGLYEQYF. The CDR3 coding sequence is TGTGCCAGTAGTGCTAACAGGGGGCTGTACGAGCAGTACTTC.

The chain carries TRBV25-1 and TRBJ1-5; TRBD1 might be the D (6 bases). In germline, CDR1 is MGHDK, CDR2 SYGVNS. V dropped 3 bases and J dropped 0 bases, with 18 bases sitting between them. The CDR3 covers 18 residues. The CDR3: CASSDERGGGYSNQPQHF. As DNA, the CDR3 is TGTGCCAGCAGTGATGAGAGGGGGGGAGGTTATAGCAATCAGCCCCAGCATTTT.

The chain is built from TRBV18 and TRBJ2-2, with D perhaps matching TRBD1 (5 bases). Germline CDR1 is KGHSH and CDR2 is LQKENI. There are 15 residues in the CDR3. V shed 1 base and J shed 7 bases, with 13 bases lying between them. The CDR3 reads CASSPLTGWGGELFF. In DNA form, the CDR3 reads TGTGCCAGCTCACCACTCACAGGCTGGGGCGGGGAGCTGTTTTTT.

This clone was seen a single time. The J gene is TRBJ1-1, the V gene TRBV5-1; D call uncertain. V was clipped by 0 bases and J by 4 bases, with 13 bases between them. The CDR3 extends over 15 amino acids. Germline V lookup: CDR1 SGHRS, CDR2 YFSETQ. The CDR3 bases are TGCGCCAGCAGCTTGGTTACAGCAGCGGGCACTGAAGCTTTCTTT. Protein: CASSLVTAAGTEAFF.

The V and J genes are TRBV5-1 and TRBJ2-7; 7 nucleotides line up with TRBD2. The V gene end was trimmed by 0 bases and the J gene end by 2 bases; junction bases not matched to a gene: 8. The CDR3 runs to 16 residues. The germline CDR1 and CDR2 sequences are SGHRS and YFSETQ. The CDR3 DNA reads TGCGCCAGCAGCTTGGAATCCGGGGGGACCCCCTACGAGCAGTACTTC. The encoded protein is CASSLESGGTPYEQYF.

V usage is TRBV7-2 and J usage is TRBJ2-3; D possibly corresponds to TRBD1 (6 bases). This CDR3 region has 15 residues. Germline CDR1 SGHTA, CDR2 FQGNSA. Trimming removed 5 bases at V and 1 base at J, with 13 bases between. DNA of the CDR3: TGTGCCAGCAGCCCCATCAGGGGACGCACAGATACGCAGTATTTT. Its translation: CASSPIRGRTDTQYF.

The rearrangement joins TRBV23-1 to TRBJ1-2; unclear D gene. TRBV23-1 is designated an ORF whose function remains uncertain. The CDR3 contains 16 residues. Trimming left V 0 bases short and J 5 bases short, with 16 bases between. For the CDR3, the DNA is TGCGCCAGCAGTCAATCTTGGCTCCGGGAAAGGTATGGCTACACCTTC. Its protein product is CASSQSWLRERYGYTF.

The chain uses TRBV3-1 (or the pseudogene TRBV3-2) and TRBJ2-2, with 7 bases aligning to TRBD1. Germline loops: CDR1 LGHDT, CDR2 YNNKEL (reference sequence). Germline trimming cut 1 base from V and 3 bases from J; bases unmatched to any gene: 2. CDR3 length equals 15 residues. The DNA of the CDR3 is TGTGCCAGCAGCCAAGGGGACAGCGACACCGGGGAGCTGTTTTTT. Translating gives CASSQGDSDTGELFF.

The chain employs TRBV12-3 or TRBV12-4 and TRBJ1-1; the D gene is possibly TRBD1 (5 bases). The CDR3 runs 13 residues. The V gene lost 7 bases and the J gene lost 2 bases, with 11 bases spanning the gap. CDR3 in amino acids: CASTGRVNTEAFF. The CDR3 DNA is TGTGCCAGCACTGGCAGGGTAAACACTGAAGCTTTCTTT.

V gene TRBV14 combines with J gene TRBJ1-2, with TRBD1 identical over 9 bases. The CDR3 spans 15 residues. Germline trimming cut 4 bases from V and 7 bases from J; bases unmatched to any gene: 10. CDR1 SGHDN and CDR2 FVKESK come from the germline V gene. The DNA of the CDR3 is TGTGCCAGCAGCCTTACCGGGACAGGGTTTCTTGGCTACACCTTC. The encoded protein is CASSLTGTGFLGYTF. The whole variable domain, remainder taken from reference TRBV14 and TRBJ1-2, is EAGVTQFPSHSVIEKGQTVTLRCDPISGHDNLYWYRRVMGKEIKFLLHFVKESKQDESGMPNNRFLAERTGGTYSTLKVQPAELEDSGVYFCASSLTGTGFLGYTFGSGTRLTVV.

The CDR3 loop reads CASSPQGVYEQYF. CDR3 DNA: TGTGCCAGCAGTCCGCAGGGGGTCTACGAGCAGTACTTC. The chain couples TRBV7-9 to TRBJ2-7, with 7 bases identical to TRBD1. This CDR3 spans 13 amino acids. The germline gives CDR1 SEHNR, CDR2 FQNEAQ (reference sequence). The V and J ends lost 6 bases and 3 bases, in that order; junction bases with no gene match: 5. Full variable domain (rest looked up from reference TRBV7-9 and TRBJ2-7): DTGVSQNPRHKITKRGQNVTFRCDPISEHNRLYWYRQTLGQGPEFLTYFQNEAQLEKSRLLSDRFSAERPKGSFSTLEIQRTEQGDSAMYLCASSPQGVYEQYFGPGTRLTVT.

CDR3 bases: TGTGCCTGGAGGAAGACTAGCGGGACCACCGGGGAGCTGTTTTTT. Translated, it gives CAWRKTSGTTGELFF. The V call is TRBV30, the J call TRBJ2-2; 11 bases align to TRBD2. Trimming at V came to 3 bases and at J to 4 bases, leaving 4 bases not matched to a gene. The germline CDR1 and CDR2 sequences are GTSNPN and SVGIG (reference sequence). The CDR3 has 15 amino acids. The whole variable domain, filled in from reference TRBV30 and TRBJ2-2, reads SQTIHQWPATLVQPVGSPLSLECTVEGTSNPNLYWYRQAAGRGLQLLFYSVGIGQISSEVPQNLSASRPQDRQFILSSKKLLLSDSGFYLCAWRKTSGTTGELFFGEGSRLTVL.

The chain links TRBV7-8 to TRBJ1-2; D remains ambiguous. The CDR3 is 14 residues long. The V gene lost 0 bases and the J gene lost 1 base, with 6 bases spanning the gap. Per germline, CDR1 SGHVS and CDR2 FQNEAQ. The CDR3 DNA sequence: TGTGCCAGCAGCTTAGCGGCGGATAACTATGGCTACACCTTC. This translates into CASSLAADNYGYTF.

The chain carries TRBV18 and TRBJ1-4; TRBD1 agrees at 10 bases. There are 16 residues in the CDR3. Germline trimming cut 3 bases from V and 2 bases from J; bases unmatched to any gene: 3. The germline gives CDR1 KGHSH, CDR2 LQKENI. DNA of the CDR3: TGTGCCAGCTCACCGACAGGGGGCGCGACTAATGAAAAACTGTTTTTT. Its protein is CASSPTGGATNEKLFF.

V usage is TRBV5-5 and J usage is TRBJ2-1, with TRBD2 as a possible D gene (5 bases). V was trimmed by 4 bases and J by 8 bases, leaving 16 bases between them. Germline-derived CDR1 and CDR2 are SGHKS and YYEKEE (reference sequence). The CDR3 runs 14 residues. This chain's CDR3 is CASSPHEGPDEQFF. In nucleotides, the CDR3 is TGTGCCAGCAGCCCTCATGAGGGCCCGGATGAGCAGTTCTTC.

This rearrangement joins TRBV5-1 to TRBJ1-6; possible D gene TRBD1, 6 bases. Trimming took off 5 bases at V and 9 bases at J, with 18 bases between the two ends. The CDR3 extends over 15 amino acids. The germline gives CDR1 SGHRS, CDR2 YFSETQ. For the CDR3, the DNA is TGCGCCAGCAGGTCGGGGACACCCAGTGGTTCACCCCTCCACTTT. Translating gives CASRSGTPSGSPLHF.